Below are 27 T cell receptor beta chains sequenced from a single sample in a study of response to subunit inactivated influenza vaccine. TCRdb passed the RT-PCR reads through MiXCR, listing each CDR3 protein once. The sample has 530,000 or so distinct CDR3 sequences, around 15% seen once; the top ten hold approximately 12%. The sample was PBMCs from blood, taken about 11 days after vaccination. These receptors all stem from a man over 45 who received an inactivated influenza vaccine.

The chain recombines TRBV2 with TRBJ1-1; D is possibly TRBD1 (6 bases). V lost 8 bases and J 4 bases, leaving 17 bases between the germline ends. The germline V gene has CDR1 SNHLY and CDR2 FYNNEI. This CDR3 region has 14 residues. The CDR3 loop reads CASRRAGAGTEAFF. CDR3 nucleotide sequence: TGTGCCAGCCGCCGGGCAGGGGCAGGCACTGAAGCTTTCTTT.

This chain uses TRBV6-2 or TRBV6-3 with TRBJ2-7, with 14 bases lining up with TRBD2. This CDR3 spans 14 amino acids. Germline CDR1 MNHEY, CDR2 SVGEGT. The V gene end was trimmed by 6 bases and the J gene end by 11 bases; junction bases not matched to a gene: 9. The CDR3 region has the DNA TGTGCCAGCAGGCCGACCGGGACTAGCGGGAGTGAGTACTTC. The encoded protein is CASRPTGTSGSEYF.

This clonotype was observed a single time. The chain employs TRBV6-2 or TRBV6-3 and TRBJ2-1; 8 nucleotides match TRBD1. Germline CDR1 MNHEY, CDR2 SVGEGT. Unmatched junction bases numbered 5, after V lost 7 bases and J lost 6 bases. The CDR3 contains 13 residues. CDR3 region: CASKTDRANEQFF. The CDR3 nucleotides are TGTGCCAGCAAGACGGACAGGGCCAATGAGCAGTTCTTC.

This sequence joins TRBV7-9 and TRBJ2-3; D is perhaps TRBD2 (6 bases). The germline V and J ends were trimmed by 2 bases and 3 bases, with 12 bases remaining between them. CDR3 length: 15 residues. CDR1 is SEHNR and CDR2 is FQNEAQ in the germline V gene (reference sequence). The CDR3 sequence: CASSLSGGLTDTQYF. The CDR3, as DNA: TGTGCCAGCAGCTTATCCGGGGGATTGACAGATACGCAGTATTTT.

The chain is built from TRBV29-1 and TRBJ2-3; the match to TRBD2 covers 14 bases. Per germline, CDR1 SQVTM and CDR2 ANQGSEA. The CDR3 contains 16 residues. V lost 7 bases to trimming and J lost 2 bases; unmatched junction nucleotides: 8. The CDR3 coding sequence is TGCAGCGGTGATGGGACTAGCGGGGGCCCCACAGATACGCAGTATTTT. It encodes CSGDGTSGGPTDTQYF.

This clonotype was recorded many times. V gene TRBV5-1 combines with J gene TRBJ2-2, with D unresolved. V was clipped by 0 bases and J by 6 bases, with 6 bases between them. The CDR3 extends over 13 amino acids. Germline assignment: CDR1 SGHRS and CDR2 YFSETQ. CDR3 in DNA: TGCGCCAGCAGCTTGGACACTCCCGGGGAGCTGTTTTTT. Its translation: CASSLDTPGELFF.

This clonotype showed up many times. V usage is TRBV20-1 and J usage is TRBJ2-5; weak D call: TRBD1 (5 bases). The germline gives CDR1 DFQATT, CDR2 SNEGSKA (reference sequence). The CDR3 runs to 10 residues. V was shortened by 6 bases and J by 7 bases, with 9 bases between the two germline ends. The CDR3 loop is CSAQGATQYF. The CDR3 bases are TGCAGTGCCCAGGGTGCGACCCAGTACTTC.

The rearrangement links TRBV20-1 to TRBJ2-7, with 8 bases that match TRBD1. V lost 7 bases, J lost 0 bases, and 8 bases stayed unmatched. The CDR3 covers 14 residues. Germline V gene lookup returns CDR1 DFQATT and CDR2 SNEGSKA (reference sequence). The CDR3 spells CSVLWTGSSYEQYF. DNA for the CDR3: TGCAGTGTACTTTGGACAGGGAGCTCCTACGAGCAGTACTTC.

In its sample, this clonotype was seen a few times. The V and J genes are TRBV4-3 and TRBJ2-7; TRBD1 agrees at 7 bases. CDR3 length: 15 amino acids. Germline V lookup: CDR1 LGHNA, CDR2 YSLEER. V gave up 1 base and J gave up 2 bases; unmatched junction bases: 5. The CDR3 loop reads CASSQVVGGAYEQYF. The CDR3 DNA is TGCGCCAGCAGCCAAGTCGTAGGGGGCGCCTACGAGCAGTACTTC.

The chain carries TRBV4-1 and TRBJ2-1, with 11 bases that match TRBD2. The DNA matches TRBJ2-7 better at its end, which makes the J call doubtful. In germline, CDR1 is MGHRA, CDR2 YSYEKL. This CDR3 region has 16 residues. The CDR3 bases are TGCGCCAGCAGCCAAGATAACAGACTAGCGGGAAGTGAGCAGTACTTC. Translated, it gives CASSQDNRLAGSEQYF.

V gene TRBV7-3 combines with J gene TRBJ2-3, with 9 bases identical to TRBD2. J gave up 0 bases and V 5 bases, and 9 bases lay outside the gene matches. The germline V gene encodes CDR1 SGHTA and CDR2 FQGTGA. This CDR3 contains 17 residues. CDR3 DNA sequence: TGTGCCAGCAGCCCCGGACTAGCGCGAACTAGCACAGATACGCAGTATTTT. It codes for CASSPGLARTSTDTQYF.

A few counts support this clonotype. The rearrangement uses TRBV5-1 and TRBJ2-3; the D is unclear. CDR3 length: 15 amino acids. V dropped 2 bases and J dropped 1 base, with 11 bases sitting between them. Germline V gives CDR1 SGHRS, CDR2 YFSETQ. The CDR3 DNA reads TGCGCCAGCAGCTTAGGTACCTGGGGCACAGATACGCAGTATTTT. Residues: CASSLGTWGTDTQYF.

In its sample, this clonotype was seen many times. The rearrangement uses TRBV4-3 and TRBJ2-1; TRBD2 matches at 8 bases. The trim removed 0 bases at V and 4 bases at J, leaving 8 bases unmatched. The CDR3 runs 17 residues. From germline, CDR1 is LGHNA and CDR2 YSLEER. The CDR3 reads CASSQDILSSGYNEQFF. The CDR3 coding sequence is TGCGCCAGCAGCCAAGATATTCTGTCTAGCGGGTACAATGAGCAGTTCTTC.

This clonotype was found a few times. The chain employs TRBV12-3 or TRBV12-4 and TRBJ1-5; the D gene is possibly TRBD1 (6 bases). The CDR3 length is 15 residues. V was cut by 3 bases and J by 2 bases, with 11 bases left in between. This CDR3 reads CASSLRGRGNQPQHF. For the CDR3, the DNA is TGTGCCAGCAGTTTGCGGGGGCGCGGCAATCAGCCCCAGCATTTT.

This clonotype was counted ten times or more. The rearrangement links TRBV29-1 to TRBJ1-6; 11 nucleotides match TRBD1. Germline CDR1 reads SQVTM; CDR2 reads ANQGSEA. There are 14 residues in the CDR3. Trimming took 7 bases from V and 10 from J; bases not matched to a gene: 9. In nucleotides, the CDR3 is TGCAGCGCAGGGACAGGGGGGATCGGATCACCCCTCCACTTT. This sequence encodes CSAGTGGIGSPLHF.

The chain recombines TRBV20-1 with TRBJ2-3, with 9 positions matching TRBD2. This CDR3 contains 16 residues. Germline CDR1 and CDR2: DFQATT and SNEGSKA (reference sequence). With V trimmed by 0 bases and J by 2 bases, 6 bases remained unmatched. The CDR3 spells CSARDRSGGPTDTQYF. DNA for the CDR3: TGCAGTGCTAGAGATCGTAGCGGGGGACCCACAGATACGCAGTATTTT.

The chain uses TRBV29-1 and TRBJ1-6; 8 bases are a match to TRBD1. The CDR3 has 13 amino acids. J was trimmed by 9 bases and V by 7 bases; bases with no gene match: 8. Germline V gene data show CDR1 as SQVTM and CDR2 as ANQGSEA. The DNA for the CDR3 is TGCAGCGCGAGACAGGGGAACGGTTCACCCCTCCACTTT. Its translation is CSARQGNGSPLHF.

This clonotype has more than one count but fewer than ten. This chain joins TRBV7-9 and TRBJ1-2; TRBD1 matches 7 bases. The CDR3 is made up of 14 amino acids. J was trimmed by 7 bases and V by 5 bases; bases with no gene match: 10. Germline assignment: CDR1 SEHNR and CDR2 FQNEAQ (reference sequence). The CDR3, as DNA: TGTGCCAGCAGCCCGACAGGGTTTGACGCTGGCTACACCTTC. Its translation: CASSPTGFDAGYTF. The variable domain in full, completed from reference TRBV7-9 and TRBJ1-2, reads DTGVSQNPRHKITKRGQNVTFRCDPISEHNRLYWYRQTLGQGPEFLTYFQNEAQLEKSRLLSDRFSAERPKGSFSTLEIQRTEQGDSAMYLCASSPTGFDAGYTFGSGTRLTVV.

The chain carries TRBV20-1 and TRBJ2-5; TRBD1 matches 7 bases. CDR1 and CDR2 (germline): DFQATT, SNEGSKA (reference sequence). The J segment lost 6 bases and the V segment lost 5 bases, leaving 6 bases of the junction unmatched. The CDR3 length is 12 residues. CDR3 in DNA: TGCAGTGCTCCCCAGGGGGTCCAGACCCAGTACTTC. It specifies CSAPQGVQTQYF.

About this clonotype itself: With a much larger clone just one base away, this may be a read error. This chain uses TRBV5-1 with TRBJ2-1; D uncertain. Germline V gene lookup returns CDR1 SGHRS and CDR2 YFSETQ. This CDR3 region has 13 residues. Written as DNA, the CDR3 is TGCGCCAGCGGCTTGAACGGTGCGCCAGAGCAGTTCTTC. Translation: CASGLNGAPEQFF.

The chain couples TRBV5-4 to TRBJ2-3, with 8 positions matching TRBD2. Germline V gives CDR1 SGHNT, CDR2 YYREEE (reference sequence). This CDR3 is built from 15 residues. Trimming took 4 bases from V and 2 from J; bases not matched to a gene: 6. CDR3 sequence (DNA): TGTGCCAGCAGCGCCGGCGGGGGGAACACAGATACGCAGTATTTT. Residues: CASSAGGGNTDTQYF.

The chain joins TRBV12-3 or TRBV12-4 to TRBJ2-1, with unresolved D. V shed 5 bases and J shed 10 bases, with 9 bases lying between them. The CDR3 covers 11 residues. CDR3 in amino acids: CASSPFVEQFF. DNA of the CDR3: TGTGCCAGCAGTCCGTTCGTCGAGCAGTTCTTC.

This clonotype has more than one count but fewer than ten. A junction end diverges from the germline sequence, so it may reflect a read error. The chain joins TRBV7-9 to TRBJ1-2; TRBD1 matches 9 bases. This CDR3 spans 12 amino acids. Germline V gene sequence: CDR1 SEHNR, CDR2 FQNEAQ (reference sequence). CDR3 sequence reads: CASSVGQGHRHF. In DNA form, the CDR3 reads TGTGCCAGCAGCGTCGGACAGGGGCACCGCCACTTC.

The rearrangement links TRBV30 to TRBJ2-7; tentative D call: TRBD2 (5 bases). The CDR3 length is 14 residues. Looked up from germline, CDR1 is GTSNPN and CDR2 is SVGIG (reference sequence). V lost 7 bases, J lost 6 bases, and 22 bases lay in between. CDR3 coding DNA: TGTGCCTCCCGCGAGGCAGCGCGGGTAGGCGAGCAGTACTTC. Encoded protein: CASREAARVGEQYF.

This clonotype was seen a few times. The chain combines TRBV9 with TRBJ1-2, with 7 bases identical to TRBD1. V gave up 4 bases and J gave up 8 bases; unmatched junction bases: 17. Germline CDR1 is SGDLS and CDR2 is YYNGEE. This CDR3 comprises 16 residues. The CDR3 reads CASSPEVGQEGRGYTF. The CDR3 DNA reads TGTGCCAGCAGCCCCGAGGTCGGACAGGAAGGGCGCGGCTACACCTTC.

This clonotype occurred a few times. The J gene is TRBJ2-1, the V gene TRBV2; D could derive from TRBD1 or TRBD2 (5 bases each). Trimming took 6 bases from V and 8 from J, leaving 17 bases between them. The CDR3 contains 14 residues. CDR1 is SNHLY, CDR2 FYNNEI, per germline. CDR3 protein: CASSRDLFPDEQFF. DNA of the CDR3: TGTGCCAGCAGCCGGGACCTTTTTCCCGATGAGCAGTTCTTC.

This clonotype was counted between two and nine times. The V call is TRBV27, the J call TRBJ2-3; TRBD2 might be the D (5 bases). V was trimmed by 10 bases and J by 0 bases, leaving 14 bases between them. Per the germline V gene, CDR1 is MNHEY and CDR2 is SMNVEV (reference sequence). There are 14 residues in the CDR3. DNA of the CDR3: TGTGCCACTCGGACTTACCCTAGCACAGATACGCAGTATTTT. Encoded protein: CATRTYPSTDTQYF.